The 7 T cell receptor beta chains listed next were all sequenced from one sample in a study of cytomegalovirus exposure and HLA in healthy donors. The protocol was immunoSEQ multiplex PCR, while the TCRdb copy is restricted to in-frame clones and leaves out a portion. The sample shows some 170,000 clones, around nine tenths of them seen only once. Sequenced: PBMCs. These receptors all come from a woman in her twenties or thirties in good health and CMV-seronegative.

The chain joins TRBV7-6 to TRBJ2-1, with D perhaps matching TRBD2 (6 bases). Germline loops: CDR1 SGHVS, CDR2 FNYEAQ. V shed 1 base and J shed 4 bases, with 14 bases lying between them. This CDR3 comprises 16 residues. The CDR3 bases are TGTGCCAGCAGCTTAGAACTAGCCCCAATATACAATGAGCAGTTCTTC. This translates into CASSLELAPIYNEQFF.

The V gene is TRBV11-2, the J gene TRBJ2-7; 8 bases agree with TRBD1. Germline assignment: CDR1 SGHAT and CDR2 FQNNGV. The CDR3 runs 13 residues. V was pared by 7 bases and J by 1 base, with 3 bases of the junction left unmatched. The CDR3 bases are TGTGCCAGCACCGACAGGGGATCCTACGAGCAGTACTTC. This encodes CASTDRGSYEQYF.

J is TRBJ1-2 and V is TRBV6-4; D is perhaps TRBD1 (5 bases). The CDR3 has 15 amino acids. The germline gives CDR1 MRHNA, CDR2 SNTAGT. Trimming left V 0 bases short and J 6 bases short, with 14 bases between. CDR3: CASSDSAGSGDGYTF. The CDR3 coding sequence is TGTGCCAGCAGTGACTCGGCAGGATCGGGGGATGGCTACACCTTC.

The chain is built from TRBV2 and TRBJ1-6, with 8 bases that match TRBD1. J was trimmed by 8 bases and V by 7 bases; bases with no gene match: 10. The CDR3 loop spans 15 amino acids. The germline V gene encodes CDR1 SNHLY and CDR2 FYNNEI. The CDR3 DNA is TGTGCCAGCACCTTAGGACAGGGTCTGGATTCACCCCTCCACTTT. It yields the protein CASTLGQGLDSPLHF.

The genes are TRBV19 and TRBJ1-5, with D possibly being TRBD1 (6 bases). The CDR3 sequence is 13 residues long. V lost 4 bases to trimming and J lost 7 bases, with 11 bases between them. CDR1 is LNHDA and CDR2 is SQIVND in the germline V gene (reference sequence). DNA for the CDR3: TGTGCCAGTAGTACAGGGGTTCTCCAGCCCCAGCATTTT. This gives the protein CASSTGVLQPQHF.

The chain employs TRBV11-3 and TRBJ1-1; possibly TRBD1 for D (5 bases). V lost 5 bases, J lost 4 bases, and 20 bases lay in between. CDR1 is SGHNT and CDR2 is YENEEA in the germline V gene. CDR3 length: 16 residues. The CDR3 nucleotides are TGTGCCAGCAGCCCCGTCCCTAAACAGGTATGCACTGAAGCTTTCTTT. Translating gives CASSPVPKQVCTEAFF.

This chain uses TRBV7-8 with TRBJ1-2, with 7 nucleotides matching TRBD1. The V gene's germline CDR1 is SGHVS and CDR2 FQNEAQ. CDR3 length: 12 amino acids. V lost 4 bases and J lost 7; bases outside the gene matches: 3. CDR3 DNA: TGTGCCAGCAGCTCGCGACAGGGTGGCTACACCTTC. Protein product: CASSSRQGGYTF.